Presented here are 9 T cell receptor beta chains from one specimen sequenced in a study of cytomegalovirus exposure and HLA in healthy donors. Produced via immunoSEQ multiplex PCR; TCRdb's table is partial and in-frame only. Of 110,000 to 150,000 clones in the sample, 94% were seen once. The source material was PBMCs. The source of these receptors is a man aged 18 to 29 in good health and CMV-seropositive.

The V gene is TRBV27, the J gene TRBJ2-7, with D maybe TRBD2 (6 bases). Trimming removed 5 bases from V and 7 bases from J, with 24 bases in between. The germline V gene has CDR1 MNHEY and CDR2 SMNVEV (reference sequence). The CDR3 length is 16 residues. DNA for the CDR3: TGTGCCAGCAGTCCCACCAGGGTAACGGGAGTGGGGGAGCAGTACTTC. This sequence encodes CASSPTRVTGVGEQYF.

This chain joins TRBV27 and TRBJ2-2; 11 bases align to TRBD2. Germline loops: CDR1 MNHEY, CDR2 SMNVEV (reference sequence). The CDR3 has 18 residues. The junction had 10 bases not matched to a gene; V was cut back by 3 bases and J by 4 bases. CDR3 in amino acids: CASSLYVAGGPGTGELFF. CDR3 bases: TGTGCCAGCAGTTTGTACGTAGCGGGAGGGCCGGGCACCGGGGAGCTGTTTTTT.

The sample holds one count of this clone. CDR3 DNA sequence: TGCGCCAGCAGCCCCCCGGGGGTCAACTATGGCTACACCTTC. It codes for CASSPPGVNYGYTF. V and J are TRBV4-1 and TRBJ1-2; maybe TRBD1 (5 bases). Germline CDR1 is MGHRA and CDR2 is YSYEKL. The CDR3 spans 14 residues. V lost 4 bases and J 2 bases, leaving 11 bases between the germline ends.

This clone appeared once. This chain connects TRBV5-1 to TRBJ2-1, with unresolved D. The V end was cut by 4 bases, the J end by 2 bases, with 13 bases between. The CDR3 has 15 amino acids. From germline, CDR1 is SGHRS and CDR2 YFSETQ. The CDR3: CASSLDTPTYNEQFF. The CDR3 coding sequence is TGCGCCAGCAGCCTTGACACGCCAACCTACAATGAGCAGTTCTTC.

The chain links TRBV5-5 to TRBJ2-7, with 8 bases lining up with TRBD1. V trimming: 0 bases; J trimming: 3 bases; junction bases outside the gene matches: 2. The CDR3 consists of 14 residues. CDR1 SGHKS and CDR2 YYEKEE come from the germline V gene (reference sequence). CDR3 sequence reads: CASSLAGQVYEQYF. CDR3 coding DNA: TGTGCCAGCAGCTTGGCGGGACAGGTCTACGAGCAGTACTTC.

The V call is TRBV7-6, the J call TRBJ2-7; 8 nucleotides align to TRBD2. The CDR3 is 17 amino acids. Per germline, CDR1 SGHVS and CDR2 FNYEAQ. V shed 3 bases, J shed 4 bases, and the junction held 14 bases outside the gene matches. CDR3 nucleotides: TGTGCCAGCAGCTTGGAAGCGGGAGAGGGAGGTTTATACGAGCAGTACTTC. It specifies CASSLEAGEGGLYEQYF.

The rearrangement links TRBV4-1 to TRBJ2-7; TRBD2 agrees at 13 bases. V shed 2 bases and J 5 bases; nucleotides not matched to a gene: 6. This CDR3 has 16 residues. Germline V gene data show CDR1 as MGHRA and CDR2 as YSYEKL. The CDR3 DNA reads as TGCGCCAGCAGCCAACTCGGGACTAGCGGGATCAACGAGCAGTACTTC. It translates to CASSQLGTSGINEQYF.

The chain joins TRBV5-4 to TRBJ2-5; 9 bases line up with TRBD2. The junction had 7 bases not matched to a gene; V was cut back by 3 bases and J by 1 base. The germline CDR1 and CDR2 sequences are SGHNT and YYREEE (reference sequence). The CDR3 covers 16 residues. The CDR3: CASSSGGGRVQETQYF. CDR3 coding DNA: TGTGCCAGCAGCTCGGGGGGCGGGAGGGTCCAAGAGACCCAGTACTTC.

The chain links TRBV4-1 to TRBJ1-2; D gene uncertain. V was shortened by 2 bases and J by 8 bases, with 12 bases between the two germline ends. The CDR3 runs to 13 residues. CDR1 is MGHRA and CDR2 is YSYEKL in the germline V gene. The CDR3 bases are TGCGCCAGCAGCCAATCACGTGGGCTCGGCTACACCTTC. It encodes CASSQSRGLGYTF.